The 10 T cell receptor beta chains in this list originate from one sample, sequenced in a study of Graves' ophthalmopathy and Graves' hyperthyroidism (dated by TCRdb to the late 2010s). Sequencing used an Illumina HiSeq 2000. For repertoire sequencing, the TCR beta CDR3 regions were amplified from RNA transcripts. HTBI primers and the Qiagen OneStep RT-PCR kit were used in a first-round RT-PCR, which was followed by a second-round multiplex PCR, size selection and purification. In-frame beta chains were kept once TCRdb had trimmed the public reads at Q25 with fastp and called clones with MiXCR. Rows merge per CDR3 protein into single entries with the most common DNA and genes. Counted in this sample were 450,000 or so distinct CDR3 sequences; roughly an eighth of them appeared once. The top ten clonotypes cover 8% to 10% of the sample. Sample: blood. The receptors derive from a woman aged 30 to 39 with Graves' ophthalmopathy. Donor details come from another sample of the same person, matched by shared clones.

Ten or more counts support this clonotype. The CDR3 sequence is CASSQPPGPLGQYF. The CDR3 coding sequence is TGTGCCAGCAGTCAACCCCCGGGACCCCTCGGGCAGTACTTC. The V gene is TRBV2, the J gene TRBJ2-7; D tentatively fits TRBD1 or TRBD2 (5 bases each). The CDR3 runs 14 residues. Germline lookup yields CDR1 SNHLY and CDR2 FYNNEI. V lost 5 bases, J lost 9 bases, and 20 bases lay in between.

This clonotype showed up many times. V usage is TRBV28 and J usage is TRBJ1-1; the D is unclear. This CDR3 spans 11 amino acids. Trimming removed 3 bases at V and 3 bases at J, with 2 bases between. The germline gives CDR1 MDHEN, CDR2 SYDVKM. The CDR3 DNA is TGTGCCAGCAGTTTTGACACTGAAGCTTTCTTT. This gives the protein CASSFDTEAFF.

This clonotype was seen repeatedly, ten times or more. The junction does not match germline at one end; this may be a read error. The chain uses TRBV6-5 and TRBJ1-1; the D gene is possibly TRBD1 (5 bases). The germline V gene has CDR1 MNHEY and CDR2 SVGAGI. The CDR3 has 14 amino acids. This chain's CDR3 is CASRRPGLNTEAFF. DNA of the CDR3: TGTGCCAGCAGACGACCGGGACTGAACACCGAAGCTTTCTTT.

This clonotype was detected ten times or more. The V and J genes are TRBV25-1 and TRBJ2-7; no clear D. The CDR3 is 15 residues long. CDR1 MGHDK and CDR2 SYGVNS come from the germline V gene. V was cut by 10 bases and J by 3 bases, with 22 bases left in between. CDR3 nucleotide sequence: TGTGCCACCCTAACTCCGAGACACGGGTTCTACGAGCAGTACTTC. Translation: CATLTPRHGFYEQYF.

This clonotype was seen at least ten times. Germline is not matched at one junction end, which may reflect a read error. The CDR3 DNA is TGTGCCAGTAGTGAAAACTTTAGCGGGAGAAGGACCGGGGAGCTGCTTTTT. It encodes CASSENFSGRRTGELLF. The chain has TRBV19 and TRBJ2-2, with 9 bases that match TRBD2. CDR3 length: 17 residues. Germline V CDR1 and CDR2: LNHDA, SQIVND (reference sequence).

This clonotype was detected many times. The chain links TRBV6-5 to TRBJ2-5; D might be TRBD2 (7 bases). Per the germline V gene, CDR1 is MNHEY and CDR2 is SVGAGI. The CDR3 is made up of 16 amino acids. Trimming shortened V by 0 bases and J by 0 bases, and 11 bases separated the two germline ends. CDR3 nucleotide sequence: TGTGCCAGCAGTTACTCGGGGGGGACAAACCAAGAGACCCAGTACTTC. This codes for CASSYSGGTNQETQYF.

This clonotype appeared many times. The chain has TRBV6-1 and TRBJ1-2; D gene unclear. Germline CDR1 and CDR2: MNHNS and SASEGT. Deletions cut 1 base from V and 3 bases from J, with 6 bases between. The CDR3 is 13 residues long. The CDR3 DNA is TGTGCCAGCAGTGAAGAAGGGTACTATGGCTACACCTTC. This encodes CASSEEGYYGYTF.

This clonotype has a count of ten or more. A single base separates this from a much larger clone, so it may be a read error. DNA of the CDR3: TGTGCCAGCAGCCAGGGTCTCGACAGGCGGCCCCAGCATTTT. As protein: CASSQGLDRRPQHF. V gene TRBV28 combines with J gene TRBJ1-5; TRBD1 might be the D (6 bases). CDR3 length: 14 residues. Between the trimmed V and J ends, which lost 6 bases and 9 bases, there was a span of 18 bases. Germline-derived CDR1 and CDR2 are MDHEN and SYDVKM.

The chain joins TRBV11-1 to TRBJ2-5; 15 bases line up with TRBD2. CDR1 and CDR2 (germline): SGHAT, FQDESV (reference sequence). The CDR3 length is 17 residues. J lost 3 bases, V lost 5 bases, and 7 bases had no gene match. The CDR3 is CASSPGLAGGPKETQYF. Written as DNA, the CDR3 is TGTGCCAGCAGCCCGGGACTAGCGGGAGGACCCAAAGAGACCCAGTACTTC.

This clonotype was seen more than once but under ten times. The chain couples TRBV30 to TRBJ1-1, with TRBD1 matching over 8 bases. The V segment lost 5 bases and the J segment 1 base; nucleotides outside the gene matches: 0. CDR3 length: 12 residues. The germline gives CDR1 GTSNPN, CDR2 SVGIG (reference sequence). This CDR3 is CAWGTGNTEAFF. CDR3 nucleotides: TGTGCCTGGGGGACAGGGAACACTGAAGCTTTCTTT.